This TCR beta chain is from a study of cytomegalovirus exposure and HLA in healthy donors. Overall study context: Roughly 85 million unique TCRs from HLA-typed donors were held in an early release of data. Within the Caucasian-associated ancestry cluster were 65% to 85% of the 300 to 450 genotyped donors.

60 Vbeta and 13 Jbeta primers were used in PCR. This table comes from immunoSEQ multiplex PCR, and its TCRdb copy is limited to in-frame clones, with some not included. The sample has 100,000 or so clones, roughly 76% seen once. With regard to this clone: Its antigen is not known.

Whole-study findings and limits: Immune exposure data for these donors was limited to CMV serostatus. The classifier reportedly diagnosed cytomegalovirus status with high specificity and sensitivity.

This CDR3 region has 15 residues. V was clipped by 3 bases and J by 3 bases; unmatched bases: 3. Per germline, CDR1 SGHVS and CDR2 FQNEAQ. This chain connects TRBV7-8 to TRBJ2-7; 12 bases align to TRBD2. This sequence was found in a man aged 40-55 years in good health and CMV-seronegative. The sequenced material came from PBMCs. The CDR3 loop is CASSLGGLAGYEQYF. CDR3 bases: TGTGCCAGCAGCTTGGGGGGACTAGCGGGCTACGAGCAGTACTTC.